Listed here are 9 T cell receptor beta chains from one sample, sequenced in a study of blood T cell repertoires in COVID-19. TCRdb's table, derived via immunoSEQ multiplex PCR, lists solely in-frame clones and lacks some. The sample lists under 300,000 clones; 82% were seen once. Sequences were obtained from peripheral blood. The receptor set was obtained from an older woman with active or convalescent COVID-19.

This clone was seen a single time. V gene TRBV9 combines with J gene TRBJ2-2; tentatively, D is TRBD2 (6 bases). The germline CDR1 and CDR2 sequences are SGDLS and YYNGEE. The CDR3 covers 15 residues. Trimming pared 2 bases from V and 4 bases from J, leaving 12 bases between. CDR3 loop: CASSVTSRSTGELFF. CDR3 in DNA: TGTGCCAGCAGCGTCACTAGCAGGAGCACCGGGGAGCTGTTTTTT.

This chain joins TRBV5-1 and TRBJ1-3; TRBD1 matches 8 bases. CDR1 is SGHRS, CDR2 YFSETQ, per germline. CDR3 size: 14 residues. Losses at the gene ends were 4 bases for V and 3 bases for J; bases not matched to a gene: 3. The CDR3 nucleotides read TGCGCCAGCAGCGCCGGGACAGGTGGAAACACCATATATTTT. This encodes CASSAGTGGNTIYF.

The chain combines TRBV12-3 or TRBV12-4 with TRBJ1-4; TRBD1 aligns across 9 bases. The V gene end was trimmed by 8 bases and the J gene end by 8 bases; junction bases not matched to a gene: 6. This CDR3 spans 13 amino acids. The CDR3 loop reads CASAGQGREKLFF. DNA of the CDR3: TGTGCCAGCGCCGGACAGGGGCGGGAAAAACTGTTTTTT.

This clone was seen once. This chain joins TRBV21-1 and TRBJ1-2. TRBV21-1 is annotated as a pseudogene. CDR3 length: 14 residues. CDR3 in amino acids: CASSSGRGENGYTF. CDR3 sequence (DNA): TGTGCCAGCAGCAGCGGACGGGGTGAGAATGGCTACACCTTC.

This clone was seen once. V usage is TRBV7-2 and J usage is TRBJ2-1, with D perhaps TRBD2 (5 bases). V was trimmed by 5 bases and J by 10 bases, leaving 9 bases between them. CDR1 SGHTA and CDR2 FQGNSA come from the germline V gene. The CDR3 sequence is 11 residues long. CDR3 bases: TGTGCCAGCAGCCCCCAGCGGGAGCAGTTCTTC. This codes for CASSPQREQFF.

The J gene is TRBJ2-2, the V gene TRBV10-3, with 11 bases lining up with TRBD2. Looked up from germline, CDR1 is ENHRY and CDR2 is SYGVKD. This CDR3 spans 18 amino acids. With V trimmed by 4 bases and J by 2 bases, 9 bases remained unmatched. CDR3 loop: CAISGALAGGLNTGELFF. The CDR3 nucleotides are TGTGCCATCAGTGGGGCCCTAGCGGGGGGCCTAAACACCGGGGAGCTGTTTTTT.

CDR3 coding DNA: TGTGCCTGGAGGCCCCGACAGGGGGCAGTTTATAATTCACCCCTCCACTTT. This encodes CAWRPRQGAVYNSPLHF. V and J are TRBV30 and TRBJ1-6, with 10 bases identical to TRBD1. This CDR3 region has 17 residues. Germline CDR1 GTSNPN, CDR2 SVGIG (reference sequence). The trim removed 3 bases at V and 4 bases at J, leaving 9 bases unmatched.

This rearrangement joins TRBV30 to TRBJ2-5, with D maybe TRBD2 (6 bases). CDR1 and CDR2 from the germline V gene are GTSNPN and SVGIG (reference sequence). CDR3 length equals 12 residues. With 0 bases removed from V and 7 bases from J, the gap between germline ends came to 9 bases. CDR3 region: CAWSVVGGTQYF. Written as DNA, the CDR3 is TGTGCCTGGAGTGTGGTCGGGGGGACCCAGTACTTC.

The chain joins TRBV30 to TRBJ1-1, with D possibly matching TRBD1 (6 bases). From germline, CDR1 is GTSNPN and CDR2 SVGIG (reference sequence). V shed 4 bases and J shed 2 bases, with 11 bases lying between them. This CDR3 region has 13 residues. For the CDR3, the DNA is TGTGCCTGGACCTGGACAGCCAACACTGAAGCTTTCTTT. Encoded protein: CAWTWTANTEAFF. The whole variable domain, remainder taken from reference TRBV30 and TRBJ1-1, is SQTIHQWPATLVQPVGSPLSLECTVEGTSNPNLYWYRQAAGRGLQLLFYSVGIGQISSEVPQNLSASRPQDRQFILSSKKLLLSDSGFYLCAWTWTANTEAFFGQGTRLTVV.